These T cell receptor beta chains were read from a single sample in a study of cytomegalovirus exposure and HLA in healthy donors. Assay used: immunoSEQ multiplex PCR; TCRdb lists only in-frame clones, some missing. Counted here are more than 85,000 clones, about 86% occurring once; the ten biggest clones make up approximately 2%. The sequencing sample was made of PBMCs. These receptors were obtained from a man aged 35 to 55 in good health and CMV-seronegative. The CDR3 runs from the conserved cysteine through the conserved F or W. The order of the fields is clone size, CDR3 length, D gene, V gene, J gene, CDR3 protein, CDR3 DNA. D genes are given only for firm matches. The size entry is marked missing in some rows and otherwise reads once, few, many or a size class.

>few|14|TRBD2|TRBV6-5|TRBJ2-7
CASRLSGGSYEQYF
TGTGCCAGCAGACTTAGCGGGGGGTCCTACGAGCAGTACTTC
>NA|15|TRBD1|TRBV28|TRBJ2-2
CASRDRTGATGELFF
TGTGCCAGCAGAGATAGGACAGGGGCCACCGGGGAGCTGTTTTTT
>NA|17|TRBD2|TRBV7-9|TRBJ2-3
CASSLALASGNTDTQYF
TGTGCCAGCAGCTTAGCCCTCGCTAGCGGTAACACAGATACGCAGTATTTT
>NA|12|NA|TRBV15|TRBJ2-1
CATTGIGNEQFF
TGTGCCACCACGGGGATAGGGAATGAGCAGTTCTTC
>NA|16|NA|TRBV7-2|TRBJ1-1
CASSLGIYSLDTEAFF
TGTGCCAGCAGCTTAGGCATTTACAGCTTGGACACTGAAGCTTTCTTT
>once|15|NA|TRBV7-9|TRBJ1-1
CASSPLTGMNTEAFF
TGTGCCAGCAGCCCACTCACAGGGATGAACACTGAAGCTTTCTTT
>NA|15|NA|TRBV5-6|TRBJ1-2
CASSPTGPSAYGYTF
TGTGCCAGCAGCCCTACAGGGCCATCTGCCTATGGCTACACCTTC
>NA|15|NA|TRBV13|TRBJ2-3
CASSLRTYSTDTQYF
TGTGCCAGCAGCTTAAGGACATATAGCACAGATACGCAGTATTTT
>NA|14|NA|TRBV5-1|TRBJ2-2
CASSLEGFNGELFF
TGCGCCAGCAGCTTGGAGGGGTTTAACGGGGAGCTGTTTTTT
>few|15|TRBD2|TRBV5-1|TRBJ2-7
CASSLVTSGGYEQYF
TGCGCCAGCAGCTTGGTGACTAGCGGGGGCTACGAGCAGTACTTC
>once|16|TRBD2|TRBV7-2|TRBJ2-5
CASSLGGLAAQETQYF
TGTGCCAGCAGCTTAGGGGGACTAGCGGCACAAGAGACCCAGTACTTC
>NA|11|NA|TRBV2|TRBJ2-5
CASLYQETQYF
TGTGCCAGCCTGTACCAAGAGACCCAGTACTTC
>NA|16|TRBD2|TRBV28|TRBJ2-2
CASSSLGGVGAGELFF
TGTGCCAGCAGTTCCCTCGGGGGGGTCGGCGCCGGGGAGCTGTTTTTT
>NA|14|NA|TRBV7-9|TRBJ1-2
CASSFLILIDGYTF
TGTGCCAGCAGCTTTCTAATATTGATTGATGGCTACACCTTC
>NA|18|NA|TRBV7-2|TRBJ1-4
CASSPSPRDTRGGEKLFF
TGTGCCAGCAGCCCATCCCCCCGGGACACCCGAGGAGGAGAAAAACTGTTTTTT
>NA|15|NA|TRBV2|TRBJ2-7
CASRMEMGQGYEQYF
TGTGCCAGCAGGATGGAAATGGGACAAGGTTACGAGCAGTACTTC
>once|18|NA|TRBV7-8|TRBJ2-5
CASSPSAGAVTRTETQYF
TGTGCCAGCAGCCCCTCGGCGGGGGCCGTAACCCGGACGGAGACCCAGTACTTC